The 21 T cell receptor beta chains below all came from one sample that was sequenced in a study of immune evolution from preneoplasia to lung adenocarcinoma. Generated by immunoSEQ multiplex PCR, the TCRdb table keeps only in-frame clones and is missing some. The sample lists about 3,600 clones; about four fifths were seen once. The specimen sequenced was FFPE adjacent normal lung tissue. These receptors all come from a person between 55 and 80 years old with lung adenocarcinoma.

V usage is TRBV28 and J usage is TRBJ2-1; D gene unclear. This CDR3 region has 15 residues. Trimming removed 5 bases from V and 7 bases from J, with 18 bases in between. Looked up from germline, CDR1 is MDHEN and CDR2 is SYDVKM. The CDR3 coding sequence is TGTGCCAGCAGTCAGTCCGTGAAGGGCAGAAATGAGCAGTTCTTC. Translating it yields CASSQSVKGRNEQFF. The full variable domain, with the rest looked up from reference TRBV28 and TRBJ2-1, is DVKVTQSSRYLVKRTGEKVFLECVQDMDHENMFWYRQDPGLGLRLIYFSYDVKMKEKGDIPEGYSVSREKKERFSLILESASTNQTSMYLCASSQSVKGRNEQFFGPGTRLTVL.

This clone was observed a handful of times. This chain links TRBV5-4 with TRBJ2-7; D is unclear. The CDR3 is 12 amino acids. Germline V gene lookup returns CDR1 SGHNT and CDR2 YYREEE (reference sequence). V lost 3 bases and J 1 base, leaving 5 bases between the germline ends. CDR3 sequence reads: CASSSPSYEQYF. The DNA of the CDR3 is TGTGCCAGCAGCTCTCCTTCCTACGAGCAGTACTTC.

The CDR3 bases are TGTGCCAGCATCTCCGGGACAGGGGGGTATGAGCAGTTCTTC. It codes for CASISGTGGYEQFF. The chain is built from TRBV27 and TRBJ2-1; 11 bases agree with TRBD1. The CDR3 length is 14 residues. Germline-derived CDR1 and CDR2 are MNHEY and SMNVEV (reference sequence). Trimming took 7 bases from V and 8 from J; bases not matched to a gene: 7.

This clone occurred a few times. V gene TRBV7-9 combines with J gene TRBJ2-5, with a tentative D call TRBD2 (7 bases). V was trimmed by 7 bases and J by 5 bases, leaving 14 bases between them. CDR1 is SEHNR and CDR2 is FQNEAQ in the germline V gene (reference sequence). The CDR3 consists of 13 residues. In DNA form, the CDR3 reads TGTGCCAGCATGGCGGGGGCGACGGAGACCCAGTACTTC. Translating it yields CASMAGATETQYF.

The chain recombines TRBV13 with TRBJ1-1; perhaps TRBD1 as D (5 bases). Germline-derived CDR1 and CDR2 are PRHDT and FYEKMQ (reference sequence). V lost 5 bases, J lost 1 base, and 11 bases lay in between. The CDR3 is 14 amino acids. CDR3 coding DNA: TGTGCCAGCAGCGCCGGACACCGGAACACTGAAGCTTTCTTT. It specifies CASSAGHRNTEAFF.

The chain has TRBV7-9 and TRBJ2-7; D gene uncertain. The CDR3 runs 13 residues. Germline CDR1 and CDR2: SEHNR and FQNEAQ (reference sequence). V shed 4 bases and J shed 3 bases, with 10 bases lying between them. The CDR3 protein is CASSSDGSYEQYF. The CDR3, as DNA: TGTGCCAGCAGCTCCGACGGAAGCTACGAGCAGTACTTC. Combining the CDR3 with reference TRBV7-9 and TRBJ2-7 gives the whole variable domain DTGVSQNPRHKITKRGQNVTFRCDPISEHNRLYWYRQTLGQGPEFLTYFQNEAQLEKSRLLSDRFSAERPKGSFSTLEIQRTEQGDSAMYLCASSSDGSYEQYFGPGTRLTVT.

This chain connects TRBV4-3 to TRBJ2-1; D is possibly TRBD2 (5 bases). The germline V gene has CDR1 LGHNA and CDR2 YSLEER. V lost 0 bases and J lost 6, with 15 bases in between. The length of the CDR3 is 16 residues. Written as DNA, the CDR3 is TGCGCCAGCAGCCAAGATGGACGGGAAAGGCTCAATGAGCAGTTCTTC. This codes for CASSQDGRERLNEQFF.

The chain uses TRBV5-6 and TRBJ2-3; no firm D call. The CDR3 totals 15 residues. V gave up 0 bases and J gave up 2 bases, with 10 bases separating them. The germline gives CDR1 SGHDT, CDR2 YYEEEE. Here the CDR3 DNA reads TGTGCCAGCAGCTTGGGCCCGCGATCCACAGATACGCAGTATTTT. Its translation is CASSLGPRSTDTQYF.

The chain is built from TRBV7-2 and TRBJ2-7; 7 bases are a match to TRBD2. The trim removed 5 bases at V and 4 bases at J, leaving 17 bases unmatched. CDR1 is SGHTA and CDR2 is FQGNSA in the germline V gene. The CDR3 is made up of 17 amino acids. Here the CDR3 DNA reads TGTGCCAGCAGCCCAACATGGGGAGGGGCCCAGACTTACGAGCAGTACTTC. Translating it yields CASSPTWGGAQTYEQYF.

This chain joins TRBV5-1 and TRBJ2-3, with TRBD2 matching 7 bases. Germline values: CDR1 SGHRS, CDR2 YFSETQ. Trimming cost V 1 base and J 2 bases; bases outside gene matches: 7. CDR3 length: 16 amino acids. The CDR3 DNA reads TGCGCCAGCAGCTTGACTAGCGAAGGCCTCACAGATACGCAGTATTTT. It translates to CASSLTSEGLTDTQYF.

The J gene is TRBJ2-1, the V gene TRBV10-3, with D possibly being TRBD2 (5 bases). The CDR3 is made up of 15 amino acids. Germline lookup yields CDR1 ENHRY and CDR2 SYGVKD. Trimming left V 2 bases short and J 0 bases short, with 8 bases between. CDR3 nucleotide sequence: TGTGCCATCAGTGAGGTAGCGAGCTCCTACAATGAGCAGTTCTTC. As protein: CAISEVASSYNEQFF.

This rearrangement joins TRBV30 to TRBJ2-7; 12 bases map to TRBD1. Germline trimming cut 3 bases from V and 6 bases from J; bases unmatched to any gene: 12. Germline loops: CDR1 GTSNPN, CDR2 SVGIG (reference sequence). The CDR3 spans 16 residues. DNA for the CDR3: TGTGCCTGGAGATCACGGGGGACAGGGGGCAACCCCGAGCAGTACTTC. Translation: CAWRSRGTGGNPEQYF. The whole variable domain, remainder taken from reference TRBV30 and TRBJ2-7, is SQTIHQWPATLVQPVGSPLSLECTVEGTSNPNLYWYRQAAGRGLQLLFYSVGIGQISSEVPQNLSASRPQDRQFILSSKKLLLSDSGFYLCAWRSRGTGGNPEQYFGPGTRLTVT.

This clone ranks as large. This chain uses TRBV28 with TRBJ2-1, with D possibly TRBD1 on 5 matching bases. Trimming removed 2 bases at V and 3 bases at J, with 11 bases between. The CDR3 runs 15 residues. Germline V gene lookup returns CDR1 MDHEN and CDR2 SYDVKM. CDR3 bases: TGTGCCAGCAGTTTACCGACAGCCGACTACAATGAGCAGTTCTTC. It yields the protein CASSLPTADYNEQFF. Full variable domain (remainder filled in from reference TRBV28 and TRBJ2-1): DVKVTQSSRYLVKRTGEKVFLECVQDMDHENMFWYRQDPGLGLRLIYFSYDVKMKEKGDIPEGYSVSREKKERFSLILESASTNQTSMYLCASSLPTADYNEQFFGPGTRLTVL.

This clone was seen only once. The chain has TRBV11-3 and TRBJ1-1; D unresolved. The CDR3 sequence is 14 residues long. The germline CDR1 and CDR2 sequences are SGHNT and YENEEA. V was clipped by 4 bases and J by 4 bases, with 13 bases between them. The CDR3 DNA sequence: TGTGCCAGCAGCTCCGGCGTGGGCGGCACTGAAGCTTTCTTT. This codes for CASSSGVGGTEAFF.

The rearrangement uses TRBV10-3 and TRBJ2-3, with unresolved D. The V and J ends lost 0 bases and 6 bases respectively, with 13 bases between them. This CDR3 is built from 15 residues. Germline V lookup: CDR1 ENHRY, CDR2 SYGVKD. DNA of the CDR3: TGTGCCATCAGTGAGTCGAACGGCTGGACGGATACGCAGTATTTT. As protein: CAISESNGWTDTQYF.

The rearrangement links TRBV20-1 to TRBJ2-7; D possibly corresponds to TRBD1 (6 bases). Germline values: CDR1 DFQATT, CDR2 SNEGSKA (reference sequence). Trimming removed 2 bases at V and 5 bases at J, with 7 bases between. This CDR3 is 11 amino acids long. DNA for the CDR3: TGCAGTGCTAGACAGGGGAACGAGCAGTACTTC. It codes for CSARQGNEQYF.

This chain uses TRBV19 with TRBJ2-1; D ambiguous. This CDR3 region has 13 residues. Germline V gene sequence: CDR1 LNHDA, CDR2 SQIVND (reference sequence). The V end was cut by 6 bases, the J end by 6 bases, with 12 bases between. The CDR3 spells CASRSDGANEQFF. The CDR3 nucleotides read TGTGCCAGTAGAAGCGACGGAGCCAATGAGCAGTTCTTC.

This sequence joins TRBV9 and TRBJ1-3; the D gene is possibly TRBD1 (5 bases). Per germline, CDR1 SGDLS and CDR2 YYNGEE. CDR3 size: 18 residues. Trimming removed 6 bases from V and 2 bases from J, with 24 bases in between. CDR3 DNA sequence: TGTGCCAGCACTCTTACAGCTAGCGGGGGATCTGCTGGAAACACCATATATTTT. It translates to CASTLTASGGSAGNTIYF. Together with reference TRBV9 and TRBJ1-3, the CDR3 gives the full variable domain: DSGVTQTPKHLITATGQRVTLRCSPRSGDLSVYWYQQSLDQGLQFLIQYYNGEERAKGNILERFSAQQFPDLHSELNLSSLELGDSALYFCASTLTASGGSAGNTIYFGEGSWLTVV.

The V call is TRBV11-2, the J call TRBJ1-2, with a weak D call TRBD1 (5 bases). CDR1 is SGHAT, CDR2 FQNNGV, per germline. Trimming removed 1 base from V and 5 bases from J, with 11 bases in between. The CDR3 contains 14 residues. CDR3 nucleotide sequence: TGTGCCAGCAGCTTAGGGGGGGAGAAGTATGGCTACACCTTC. Its translation: CASSLGGEKYGYTF.

V usage is TRBV7-9 and J usage is TRBJ2-2; 7 bases map to TRBD2. CDR1 SEHNR and CDR2 FQNEAQ come from the germline V gene (reference sequence). The CDR3 length is 15 residues. V lost 6 bases and J lost 0; bases outside the gene matches: 4. As DNA, the CDR3 is TGTGCCAGCAGTACCGGGACTACGAACACCGGGGAGCTGTTTTTT. Translated: CASSTGTTNTGELFF.

A few counts support this clone. The chain uses TRBV2 and TRBJ2-5, with TRBD2 as a possible D gene (6 bases). Germline CDR1 reads SNHLY; CDR2 reads FYNNEI. Trimming pared 7 bases from V and 5 bases from J, leaving 17 bases between. The CDR3 runs to 14 residues. CDR3 sequence (DNA): TGTGCCAGCAACGAGGGAGGTGCAGGGGAGACCCAGTACTTC. Its translation is CASNEGGAGETQYF.